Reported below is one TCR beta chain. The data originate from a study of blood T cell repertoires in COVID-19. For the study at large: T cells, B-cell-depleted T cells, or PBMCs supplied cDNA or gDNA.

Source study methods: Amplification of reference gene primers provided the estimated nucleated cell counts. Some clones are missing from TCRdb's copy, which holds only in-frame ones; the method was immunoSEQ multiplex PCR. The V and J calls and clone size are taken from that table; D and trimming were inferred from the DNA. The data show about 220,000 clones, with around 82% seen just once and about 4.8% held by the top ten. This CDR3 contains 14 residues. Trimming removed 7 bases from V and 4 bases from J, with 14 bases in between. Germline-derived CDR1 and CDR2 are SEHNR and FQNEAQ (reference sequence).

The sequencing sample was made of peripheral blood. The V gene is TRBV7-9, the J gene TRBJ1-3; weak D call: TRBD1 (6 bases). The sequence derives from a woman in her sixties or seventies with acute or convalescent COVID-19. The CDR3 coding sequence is TGTGCCAGCATCAAAGCGGGGGCGGGAAACACCATATATTTT. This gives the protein CASIKAGAGNTIYF.